The 16 T cell receptor beta chains in this list originate from one sample, sequenced in a study of shared clonotypes between healthy human individuals. The assay was immunoSEQ multiplex PCR, and TCRdb's table has in-frame clones only and misses some. The table shows just over 2,000,000 clones, with roughly 95% occurring only once. Input material: naive CD4+ T cells sorted from blood. The subset: CD45RA+ positively selected. These receptors all stem from a man aged 18-30 years in good health.

The rearrangement links TRBV19 to TRBJ2-7, with a possible D match to TRBD2 (6 bases). Per germline, CDR1 LNHDA and CDR2 SQIVND (reference sequence). Trimming stripped 0 bases from V and 1 base from J, with 10 bases between. This CDR3 region has 15 residues. The CDR3 DNA follows: TGTGCCAGTAGTATAGACGGGAGAAGTTCCTACGAGCAGTACTTC. Its protein product is CASSIDGRSSYEQYF.

Points on this clone: The sample has other DNA sequences that encode this CDR3 too. The chain recombines TRBV5-1 with TRBJ2-7; D unclear. Trimming stripped 0 bases from V and 4 bases from J, with 5 bases between. Per germline, CDR1 SGHRS and CDR2 YFSETQ. CDR3 length: 12 amino acids. The CDR3: CASSLGAYEQYF. CDR3 in DNA: TGCGCCAGCAGCTTGGGAGCGTACGAGCAGTACTTC.

The V gene is TRBV7-8, the J gene TRBJ2-7, with no clear D. The CDR3 is 13 residues long. Germline values: CDR1 SGHVS, CDR2 FQNEAQ. V was shortened by 5 bases and J by 8 bases, with 16 bases between the two germline ends. Here the CDR3 reads CASSPVGLAKQYF. DNA for the CDR3: TGTGCCAGCAGCCCCGTCGGCCTCGCCAAGCAGTACTTC.

V usage is TRBV10-3 and J usage is TRBJ1-5, with TRBD1 matching over 11 bases. The CDR3 is 14 amino acids. The V segment lost 10 bases and the J segment 6 bases; nucleotides outside the gene matches: 8. CDR1 ENHRY and CDR2 SYGVKD come from the germline V gene. The CDR3 spells CATKPGQGVQPQHF. CDR3 bases: TGTGCCACAAAACCGGGACAGGGGGTTCAGCCCCAGCATTTT.

A note on this clone: Other DNA sequences in the same sample also yield this CDR3. CDR3 nucleotide sequence: TGTGCCAGCAGCTTACAAGGACTAGCGGGCACAGATACGCAGTATTTT. Its translation: CASSLQGLAGTDTQYF. The J gene is TRBJ2-3, the V gene TRBV13, with 10 bases lining up with TRBD2. The trim removed 2 bases at V and 1 base at J, leaving 3 bases unmatched. Looked up from germline, CDR1 is PRHDT and CDR2 is FYEKMQ (reference sequence). The CDR3 has 16 amino acids.

CDR3 amino acids: CASSSYRDRVYGYTF. In DNA form, the CDR3 reads TGTGCCAGCAGTTCGTACCGGGACAGGGTTTATGGCTACACCTTC. The chain has TRBV6-5 and TRBJ1-2; the match to TRBD1 covers 9 bases. Unmatched junction bases numbered 8, after V lost 4 bases and J lost 5 bases. This CDR3 comprises 15 residues. The germline CDR1 and CDR2 sequences are MNHEY and SVGAGI.

This clone showed up just once. V is TRBV29-1 and J is TRBJ1-1; no clear D. V dropped 1 base and J dropped 5 bases, with 17 bases sitting between them. The germline V gene has CDR1 SQVTM and CDR2 ANQGSEA. The CDR3 is made up of 15 amino acids. The CDR3 nucleotides are TGCAGCGTTGAAGGGCAGGATGTGAGTTGGACTGAAGCTTTCTTT. Translated, it gives CSVEGQDVSWTEAFF.

In its sample, this clone was seen once. This chain uses TRBV30 with TRBJ1-2; D ambiguous. Germline loops: CDR1 GTSNPN, CDR2 SVGIG (reference sequence). The CDR3 has 13 amino acids. The V gene lost 4 bases and the J gene lost 2 bases, with 11 bases spanning the gap. The CDR3 is CAWTATPNYGYTF. DNA of the CDR3: TGTGCCTGGACAGCAACCCCAAACTATGGCTACACCTTC.

This chain uses TRBV11-2 with TRBJ1-6, with D tentatively TRBD1 (6 bases). CDR1 and CDR2 (germline): SGHAT, FQNNGV. The CDR3 contains 14 residues. V gave up 3 bases and J gave up 3 bases, with 6 bases separating them. CDR3 nucleotides: TGTGCCAGCAGCTTGGACAGCTATAATTCACCCCTCCACTTT. Residues: CASSLDSYNSPLHF.

This clone showed up just once. The rearrangement joins TRBV7-9 to TRBJ2-1, with D tentatively TRBD1 (6 bases). Trimming pared 8 bases from V and 5 bases from J, leaving 19 bases between. CDR3 length: 15 amino acids. The germline V gene encodes CDR1 SEHNR and CDR2 FQNEAQ (reference sequence). The CDR3 sequence: CASAAFPTGHNEQFF. The CDR3 bases are TGTGCCAGCGCCGCTTTCCCGACAGGACACAATGAGCAGTTCTTC.

The chain is built from TRBV10-3 and TRBJ2-1; weak D call: TRBD2 (6 bases). The CDR3 contains 13 residues. The V gene lost 8 bases and the J gene lost 5 bases, with 13 bases spanning the gap. CDR1 and CDR2 (germline): ENHRY, SYGVKD. For the CDR3, the DNA is TGTGCCATCGCTAGCGTCGGAGACAATGAGCAGTTCTTC. Encoded protein: CAIASVGDNEQFF.

The CDR3 nucleotides are TGTGCCAGCAGTTCCCATCCACAAACGGGGGGAACAGATACGCAGTATTTT. Protein: CASSSHPQTGGTDTQYF. The chain employs TRBV25-1 and TRBJ2-3, with TRBD2 matching over 7 bases. V shed 5 bases, J shed 3 bases, and the junction held 14 bases outside the gene matches. The germline V gene encodes CDR1 MGHDK and CDR2 SYGVNS. This CDR3 comprises 17 residues.

In this sample, this clone turned up once. The rearrangement uses TRBV23-1 and TRBJ2-7, with a weak D call TRBD1 (6 bases). TRBV23-1 is treated as an ORF (open reading frame) with a function not yet certain. The V end was cut by 9 bases, the J end by 2 bases, with 14 bases between. The CDR3 totals 13 residues. CDR3 DNA: TGCGCCAGGATTCCGGGACATACCTACGAGCAGTACTTC. Its protein product is CARIPGHTYEQYF.

The chain is built from TRBV2 and TRBJ2-1; 9 bases agree with TRBD2. Per the germline V gene, CDR1 is SNHLY and CDR2 is FYNNEI. The CDR3 runs to 15 residues. V lost 5 bases to trimming and J lost 7 bases; unmatched junction nucleotides: 9. The CDR3 sequence is CASSKGLAKRNEQFF. In DNA form, the CDR3 reads TGTGCCAGCAGTAAGGGACTAGCCAAAAGGAATGAGCAGTTCTTC.

V and J are TRBV10-3 and TRBJ2-3; weak D call: TRBD2 (5 bases). From germline, CDR1 is ENHRY and CDR2 SYGVKD. The CDR3 contains 13 residues. Trimming took 8 bases from V and 4 from J, leaving 13 bases between them. CDR3 region: CAIQRGTADTQYF. The CDR3 DNA is TGTGCCATCCAACGGGGTACAGCAGATACGCAGTATTTT.

The chain employs TRBV10-2 and TRBJ1-6; D is ambiguous. CDR1 and CDR2 from the germline V gene are WSHSY and SAAADI. Trimming took 3 bases from V and 5 from J, leaving 14 bases between them. There are 16 residues in the CDR3. CDR3 residues: CASSDAGQLNNSPLHF. CDR3 sequence (DNA): TGCGCCAGCAGTGATGCCGGGCAGCTAAATAATTCACCCCTCCACTTT.